The 20 T cell receptor beta chains presented below share a single source sample, sequenced in a study of tumor-infiltrating lymphocytes in primary liver carcinoma. With a constant-region primer, TCR beta cDNA was made from approximately 450 ng of total RNA. Libraries for TCR beta were built through three nested multiplex PCR rounds, which together made up a slightly modified ARM-PCR procedure. TRBV1-TRBV30 forward primers paired with a C-beta reverse primer drove the first two PCR rounds, around 10 cycles each. TCRdb ran MiXCR on the multiplex PCR reads and lists one entry per CDR3 protein. The sample holds roughly 86,000 distinct CDR3 sequences; less than 75% are singletons and the top ten take around 27%. Co-extraction of both nucleic acids (RNA and DNA) used roughly 19-33 mg of unsorted bulk tissue. Sequenced sample: tumor-adjacent normal liver tissue. The origin of the receptors is a man aged 35-49 years with primary liver carcinoma and hepatitis B virus infection.

Comment on this clonotype: One end of the junction varies from germline; a read error may be responsible. CDR3 sequence: CTSNPEAGISTDTQYF. The CDR3, as DNA: TGCACCAGCAACCCAGAGGCGGGGATAAGCACAGATACTCAGTATTTT. The chain combines TRBV4-1 with TRBJ2-3, with D possibly matching TRBD2 (6 bases). Per germline, CDR1 MGHRA and CDR2 YSYEKL. This CDR3 is 16 amino acids long.

This clonotype was seen once. The rearrangement joins TRBV6-5 to TRBJ2-3; D gene ambiguous. The tail of the sequence fits TRBJ1-5 better, so the J call may be wrong. Germline CDR1 is MNHEY and CDR2 is SVGAGI. This CDR3 spans 13 amino acids. The DNA for the CDR3 is TGTGCCAGCACCCGCCTTCCCGGAGGAGCGCAGCATTTT. It codes for CASTRLPGGAQHF.

This chain links TRBV4-1 with TRBJ2-1, with a tentative D call TRBD2 (5 bases). CDR3 size: 17 residues. Germline V lookup: CDR1 MGHRA, CDR2 YSYEKL. V lost 0 bases and J 0 bases, leaving 12 bases between the germline ends. The CDR3 sequence: CASSQELAESSYNEQFF. CDR3 DNA: TGCGCCAGCAGCCAAGAGCTAGCTGAAAGCTCCTACAATGAGCAGTTCTTC.

This clonotype was picked up a small number of times. V and J are TRBV28 and TRBJ2-7; TRBD2 aligns across 10 bases. This CDR3 has 17 amino acids. Germline V CDR1 and CDR2: MDHEN, SYDVKM. Trimming cost V 7 bases and J 5 bases; bases outside gene matches: 17. The CDR3 bases are TGTGCCAGCACCCTCGGTGGGGCTAGCGGGAGTATCCACGAGCAGTACTTC. This codes for CASTLGGASGSIHEQYF. Full variable domain (rest looked up from reference TRBV28 and TRBJ2-7): DVKVTQSSRYLVKRTGEKVFLECVQDMDHENMFWYRQDPGLGLRLIYFSYDVKMKEKGDIPEGYSVSREKKERFSLILESASTNQTSMYLCASTLGGASGSIHEQYFGPGTRLTVT.

With regard to this clonotype: It is likely a read error, because the conserved phenylalanine at the end of the CDR3 is missing. This chain joins TRBV19 and TRBJ2-1; tentative D call: TRBD1 (6 bases). Between the trimmed V and J ends, which lost 3 bases and 2 bases, there was a span of 8 bases. This CDR3 comprises 14 residues. CDR1 and CDR2 (germline): LNHDA, SQIVND (reference sequence). The CDR3 sequence is CASSMGDTYNEQFL. The CDR3, as DNA: TGTGCCAGTAGTATGGGGGACACCTACAATGAGCAGTTCCTC.

As regards this clonotype: A much larger clone lies a single base off, so this may be a read error. The genes are TRBV13 and TRBJ1-1; D is undetermined. The CDR3 is made up of 15 amino acids. Trimming cost V 1 base and J 4 bases, with 13 bases left between them. Germline V gives CDR1 PRHDT, CDR2 FYEKMQ (reference sequence). The CDR3 DNA reads TGTGCCAGCAGCTTAGCCCCCATACGGGCCACTGAAGCTTTCTTT. Its translation: CASSLAPIRATEAFF.

This clonotype occurred many times. The chain recombines TRBV6-2 or TRBV6-3 with TRBJ2-4; 8 nucleotides agree with TRBD2. There are 19 residues in the CDR3. Germline lookup yields CDR1 MNHEY and CDR2 SVGEGT. The junction had 15 bases not matched to a gene; V was cut back by 5 bases and J by 0 bases. CDR3 amino acids: CASSPPGLGVSLAKNIQYF. CDR3 DNA sequence: TGTGCCAGCAGTCCACCGGGACTAGGCGTCTCACTAGCCAAAAACATTCAGTACTTC.

Remarks on this clonotype: With a much larger clone just one base away, this may be a read error. The chain recombines TRBV4-1 with TRBJ2-7, with TRBD2 identical over 14 bases. The length of the CDR3 is 17 residues. Germline assignment: CDR1 MGHRA and CDR2 YSYEKL. The V and J ends lost 8 bases and 7 bases, in that order; junction bases with no gene match: 16. The CDR3 protein is CASGREPGTSGRGEQYF. For the CDR3, the DNA is TGCGCCAGCGGCCGTGAACCCGGGACTAGCGGGAGAGGAGAGCAGTACTTC.

In the case of this clonotype: Mismatch with germline at one junction end may stem from a read error. The chain carries TRBV12-3 or TRBV12-4 and TRBJ2-3; 11 nucleotides align to TRBD2. The CDR3 is 16 residues long. In nucleotides, the CDR3 is TGTGCCATCAGTTTATGTACTAGCGGGAGTTCAGATATGCAGTATTTT. This encodes CAISLCTSGSSDMQYF.

A remark on this clonotype: A much larger clone differs by one base, so this may be a read error. The CDR3 does not end in the conserved phenylalanine or tryptophan, so this is likely a read error. V gene TRBV12-3 or TRBV12-4 combines with J gene TRBJ2-7; 9 bases map to TRBD1. V shed 3 bases and J 5 bases; nucleotides not matched to a gene: 8. This CDR3 has 15 amino acids. CDR3 sequence: CASSFGGTGRDEQYI. DNA for the CDR3: TGTGCCAGCAGTTTTGGCGGGACAGGGCGGGACGAGCAGTACATC.

This clonotype is a singleton in its sample. Germline is not matched at one junction end, which may reflect a read error. This chain joins TRBV29-1 and TRBJ2-2; D perhaps matches TRBD2 (6 bases). Germline V CDR1 and CDR2: SQVTM, ANQGSEA. The CDR3 totals 13 residues. The CDR3, as DNA: TGCTGTGCGTGGCAGGTAAACACCGGGGGGCTGTTTTTT. Translation gives CCAWQVNTGGLFF.

For this clonotype: One end of the junction fails to match germline, which may point to a read error. The chain carries TRBV28 and TRBJ2-1; D unclear. Germline V lookup: CDR1 MDHEN, CDR2 SYDVKM. The CDR3 covers 14 residues. The DNA of the CDR3 is TGTGCCAGCAGTTTGACTCTTTCCTACAGTGAGCAGTTCTTC. Translating gives CASSLTLSYSEQFF.

The rearrangement links TRBV12-3 or TRBV12-4 to TRBJ2-7; possibly TRBD1 for D (5 bases). This CDR3 comprises 12 residues. CDR3 amino acids: CVGSADSYEQYF. The CDR3 DNA is TGTGTCGGCAGTGCAGACAGTTACGAGCAGTACTTC.

The V gene is TRBV29-1, the J gene TRBJ1-2, with 7 bases matching TRBD1. The V gene end was trimmed by 6 bases and the J gene end by 5 bases; junction bases not matched to a gene: 9. Germline assignment: CDR1 SQVTM and CDR2 ANQGSEA. There are 13 residues in the CDR3. CDR3 sequence (DNA): TGCAGCGTCGTTCCCGGACAGGATTATGGCTACACCTTC. Amino acids: CSVVPGQDYGYTF.

For this clonotype: It may be a read error: a sequence one base away is much more abundant. This CDR3 is missing its conserved last phenylalanine or tryptophan, likely due to a read error. This chain links TRBV5-6 with TRBJ2-5; TRBD1 might be the D (6 bases). The CDR3 totals 16 residues. Trimming removed 0 bases at V and 2 bases at J, with 14 bases between. CDR1 SGHDT and CDR2 YYEEEE come from the germline V gene. CDR3 in amino acids: CASSLDQWQGQETQYL. The CDR3 coding sequence is TGTGCCAGCAGCTTGGATCAGTGGCAGGGGCAAGAGACCCAGTACCTC.

This clonotype was detected only a few times. The chain couples TRBV24-1 to TRBJ2-1; D tentatively fits TRBD1 or TRBD2 (5 bases each). Germline CDR1 reads KGHDR; CDR2 reads SFDVKD. V was cut by 3 bases and J by 8 bases, with 16 bases left in between. This CDR3 is 15 amino acids long. Written as DNA, the CDR3 is TGTGCCACCAGTGATCGAGGGGCAGGGTTGGATGAGCAGTTCTTC. Its translation is CATSDRGAGLDEQFF.

There are many counts of this clonotype. The genes are TRBV4-1 and TRBJ2-7; D tentatively reads TRBD1 or TRBD2 (5 bases each). V dropped 4 bases and J dropped 4 bases, with 17 bases sitting between them. The germline V gene has CDR1 MGHRA and CDR2 YSYEKL. The CDR3 is 15 residues long. CDR3 nucleotides: TGCGCCAGCAGCCTCCCGGACAAGGAGGAGTACGAGCAGTACTTC. Its translation: CASSLPDKEEYEQYF.

As to this clonotype: A much larger clone lies one base from this, so it may be a read error. This chain uses TRBV7-9 with TRBJ2-1; no definite D call. V was pared by 5 bases and J by 9 bases, with 11 bases between. This CDR3 has 12 residues. Germline V CDR1 and CDR2: SEHNR, FQNEAQ (reference sequence). The CDR3: CASSTTVGEQFF. The CDR3 nucleotides read TGTGCCAGCAGCACTACGGTGGGTGAGCAGTTCTTC.

As for this clonotype: Being one base from a much bigger clone, this may be a read error. This chain links TRBV5-6 with TRBJ2-5; maybe TRBD2 (5 bases). Germline CDR1 is SGHDT and CDR2 is YYEEEE. This CDR3 has 14 amino acids. V was cut by 4 bases and J by 4 bases, with 14 bases left in between. This CDR3 reads CASSTGRGRETQYF. For the CDR3, the DNA is TGTGCCAGCAGCACCGGACGGGGTAGAGAGACCCAGTACTTC.

Concerning this clonotype: Given the absence of the conserved phenylalanine or tryptophan at the CDR3 end, a read error is likely. The rearrangement joins TRBV29-1 to TRBJ2-3; unclear D gene. V was shortened by 4 bases and J by 11 bases, with 10 bases between the two germline ends. Looked up from germline, CDR1 is SQVTM and CDR2 is ANQGSEA. This CDR3 is built from 10 residues. The CDR3 loop reads CSVVQYRQYL. The CDR3 DNA follows: TGCAGCGTTGTTCAGTATAGGCAGTATCTT.